The 27 T cell receptor beta chains below come from one sample, sequenced in a study of blood T cell repertoires in COVID-19. Clones were sequenced by immunoSEQ multiplex PCR, and TCRdb holds only the in-frame ones, with some missing. The sample includes 150,000 or so clones, more than 75% seen only once; the top ten take roughly 15%. Sample: peripheral blood. All receptors derive from a human donor with acute or convalescent COVID-19. The donor label of this sample is uncertain.

The chain joins TRBV3-1 (or the pseudogene TRBV3-2) to TRBJ2-1, with 8 bases matching TRBD2. The V segment lost 3 bases and the J segment 4 bases; nucleotides outside the gene matches: 5. The CDR3 totals 15 residues. CDR1 is LGHDT, CDR2 YNNKEL, per germline (reference sequence). The CDR3 coding sequence is TGTGCCAGCAGCCAGGCGGGGGGCTTTTACAATGAGCAGTTCTTC. Translation: CASSQAGGFYNEQFF.

V is TRBV5-1 and J is TRBJ1-3; possible D gene TRBD1, 6 bases. Germline V CDR1 and CDR2: SGHRS, YFSETQ. V was trimmed by 4 bases and J by 6 bases, leaving 14 bases between them. This CDR3 has 14 residues. The chain's CDR3 is CASSQWGGENTIYF. The CDR3 coding sequence is TGCGCCAGCAGCCAATGGGGGGGCGAAAACACCATATATTTT.

Here the CDR3 reads CASGLVTPQGEAFF. The CDR3 DNA is TGTGCTAGTGGTTTGGTAACCCCACAGGGGGAAGCTTTCTTT. The rearrangement joins TRBV12-5 to TRBJ1-1, with TRBD1 identical over 7 bases. The V and J ends lost 0 bases and 8 bases, in that order; junction bases with no gene match: 6. CDR1 and CDR2 from the germline V gene are LGHNT and FRNRAP. The CDR3 is 14 amino acids.

The chain joins TRBV27 to TRBJ1-1, with 8 bases lining up with TRBD1. The J segment lost 4 bases and the V segment lost 6 bases, leaving 7 bases of the junction unmatched. CDR3 length: 14 amino acids. The germline gives CDR1 MNHEY, CDR2 SMNVEV (reference sequence). This CDR3 is CASRKTGVFTEAFF. DNA for the CDR3: TGTGCCAGCAGAAAGACAGGGGTCTTCACTGAAGCTTTCTTT.

Comment on this clone: The junction departs from the called germline gene at one end, perhaps through a read error. The chain links TRBV5-1 to TRBJ1-1; D is ambiguous. CDR3 size: 11 residues. Germline CDR1 SGHRS, CDR2 YFSETQ. CDR3 sequence reads: CASSLGTKAFF. The CDR3 DNA follows: TGCGCCAGCAGCTTGGGCACTAAAGCTTTCTTT.

The chain employs TRBV11-3 and TRBJ2-7; D remains unclear. This CDR3 comprises 13 residues. Germline assignment: CDR1 SGHNT and CDR2 YENEEA. The V and J ends lost 5 bases and 1 base respectively, with 9 bases between them. The CDR3 reads CASSPPGSYEQYF. As DNA, the CDR3 is TGTGCCAGCAGCCCCCCCGGGTCCTACGAGCAGTACTTC.

The chain is built from TRBV11-2 and TRBJ1-2, with 9 nucleotides matching TRBD1. The CDR3 spans 16 residues. Unmatched junction bases numbered 14, after V lost 5 bases and J lost 7 bases. Germline values: CDR1 SGHAT, CDR2 FQNNGV. CDR3 in amino acids: CASSPLVGQGLGGYTF. As DNA, the CDR3 is TGTGCCAGCAGCCCGTTAGTGGGACAGGGCTTGGGTGGCTACACCTTC.

This clone was detected only a few times. This sequence joins TRBV3-1 (or the pseudogene TRBV3-2) and TRBJ2-2; TRBD2 matches at 11 bases. Germline CDR1 LGHDT, CDR2 YNNKEL (reference sequence). The trim removed 0 bases at V and 7 bases at J, leaving 7 bases unmatched. This CDR3 spans 17 amino acids. In DNA form, the CDR3 reads TGTGCCAGCAGCCAAGAGCGACGACTAGCGGGGATCGGGGAGCTGTTTTTT. Amino acid sequence: CASSQERRLAGIGELFF.

CDR3 bases: TGTGCCCGTCCGGGTGGTCAGCCCCAGCATTTT. Protein sequence: CARPGGQPQHF. This rearrangement joins TRBV3-1 (or the pseudogene TRBV3-2) to TRBJ1-5; D is ambiguous. Trimming took off 11 bases at V and 6 bases at J, with 11 bases between the two ends. Germline V CDR1 and CDR2: LGHDT, YNNKEL (reference sequence). This CDR3 is built from 11 residues.

This chain uses TRBV29-1 with TRBJ2-1, with TRBD1 matching 11 bases. The CDR3 length is 12 residues. V was clipped by 7 bases and J by 16 bases; unmatched bases: 12. Germline V gives CDR1 SQVTM, CDR2 ANQGSEA. CDR3 loop: CSGGQGAQAPFF. The CDR3 DNA reads as TGCAGCGGCGGACAGGGGGCTCAGGCCCCCTTCTTC.

CDR3 loop: CSVLAGGPADTQYF. For the CDR3, the DNA is TGCAGCGTTTTAGCGGGGGGGCCCGCAGATACGCAGTATTTT. The J gene is TRBJ2-3, the V gene TRBV29-1, with 11 bases matching TRBD2. This CDR3 spans 14 amino acids. Trimming removed 5 bases from V and 4 bases from J; junction bases left unmatched: 5. Germline lookup yields CDR1 SQVTM and CDR2 ANQGSEA.

The chain employs TRBV19 and TRBJ1-1; no definite D call. The CDR3 runs to 12 residues. CDR1 and CDR2 (germline): LNHDA, SQIVND (reference sequence). Trimming pared 5 bases from V and 3 bases from J, leaving 7 bases between. The CDR3 region has the DNA TGTGCCAGTAGTGGCCCCTACACTGAAGCTTTCTTT. Residues: CASSGPYTEAFF.

The rearrangement joins TRBV30 to TRBJ2-2; D gene unclear. Per germline, CDR1 GTSNPN and CDR2 SVGIG (reference sequence). This CDR3 is built from 14 residues. The V end lost 0 bases, the J end lost 1 base, and 6 bases lay between the germline ends. The CDR3 spells CAWSVSVNTGELFF. CDR3 bases: TGTGCCTGGAGTGTGTCCGTGAACACCGGGGAGCTGTTTTTT.

The rearrangement joins TRBV6-5 to TRBJ1-5; the D is unclear. Between the trimmed V and J ends, which lost 7 bases and 4 bases, there was a span of 11 bases. The CDR3 runs to 13 residues. Germline assignment: CDR1 MNHEY and CDR2 SVGAGI. DNA of the CDR3: TGTGCCAGCAATATGGGCCCAAATCAGCCCCAGCATTTT. Translation gives CASNMGPNQPQHF.

The rearrangement joins TRBV14 to TRBJ1-5; possibly TRBD1 for D (6 bases). Germline V gene sequence: CDR1 SGHDN, CDR2 FVKESK. This CDR3 has 16 residues. Trimming took off 4 bases at V and 0 bases at J, with 13 bases between the two ends. CDR3 sequence reads: CASSLRQAHSNQPQHF. DNA for the CDR3: TGTGCCAGCAGCCTTCGACAGGCCCATAGCAATCAGCCCCAGCATTTT.

The chain couples TRBV2 to TRBJ2-1; 11 positions agree with TRBD2. The J segment lost 7 bases and the V segment lost 6 bases, leaving 8 bases of the junction unmatched. Per the germline V gene, CDR1 is SNHLY and CDR2 is FYNNEI. The CDR3 consists of 15 residues. CDR3 loop: CASRGPSGGKNEQFF. CDR3 nucleotides: TGTGCCAGCAGGGGACCTAGCGGGGGGAAGAATGAGCAGTTCTTC.

This chain uses TRBV18 with TRBJ2-7, with 10 bases identical to TRBD1. V shed 4 bases, J shed 7 bases, and the junction held 13 bases outside the gene matches. This CDR3 region has 16 residues. CDR1 and CDR2 (germline): KGHSH, LQKENI. The CDR3 sequence: CASSQPGQGSSREQYF. As DNA, the CDR3 is TGTGCCAGCTCACAGCCGGGACAGGGGTCCTCTAGGGAGCAGTACTTC.

This clone was found a few times. The V gene is TRBV11-1, the J gene TRBJ1-2; D gene uncertain. With 2 bases removed from V and 0 bases from J, the gap between germline ends came to 10 bases. This CDR3 has 15 residues. Looked up from germline, CDR1 is SGHAT and CDR2 is FQDESV (reference sequence). The CDR3 nucleotides read TGTGCCAGCAGCTTAAACGCGCTATCTAACTATGGCTACACCTTC. The encoded protein is CASSLNALSNYGYTF.

V is TRBV20-1 and J is TRBJ2-4, with TRBD2 matching over 11 bases. The CDR3 has 11 amino acids. CDR1 DFQATT and CDR2 SNEGSKA come from the germline V gene (reference sequence). The CDR3 nucleotides are TGCGCTAGCGGGGGGAAAAACATTCAGTACTTC. It is translated as CASGGKNIQYF.

The count of this clone is one. This chain links TRBV5-1 with TRBJ2-5; tentatively, D is TRBD1 (6 bases). The CDR3 is 14 residues long. Per germline, CDR1 SGHRS and CDR2 YFSETQ. V lost 4 bases to trimming and J lost 4 bases, with 14 bases between them. In DNA form, the CDR3 reads TGCGCCAGCAGCCCTGGATCCAGGGGAGAGACCCAGTACTTC. Amino acids: CASSPGSRGETQYF. The entire variable domain, with the rest obtained from reference TRBV5-1 and TRBJ2-5, is as follows: KAGVTQTPRYLIKTRGQQVTLSCSPISGHRSVSWYQQTPGQGLQFLFEYFSETQRNKGNFPGRFSGRQFSNSRSEMNVSTLELGDSALYLCASSPGSRGETQYFGPGTRLLVL.

The genes are TRBV30 and TRBJ1-5, with a tentative D call TRBD1 (5 bases). The CDR3 extends over 18 amino acids. V shed 2 bases and J shed 9 bases, with 29 bases lying between them. The germline gives CDR1 GTSNPN, CDR2 SVGIG (reference sequence). The CDR3 DNA sequence: TGTGCCTGGAGTTTGGGGGGGTCCTCCGACACGGGGAGAGTGCCCCAGCATTTT. Translated: CAWSLGGSSDTGRVPQHF.

The rearrangement joins TRBV15 to TRBJ1-2, with 7 positions matching TRBD1. This CDR3 contains 14 residues. The V gene's germline CDR1 is LNHNV and CDR2 YYDKDF (reference sequence). V lost 3 bases, J lost 8 bases, and 9 bases stayed unmatched. The CDR3 here is CATSSDRVPGGYTF. For the CDR3, the DNA is TGTGCCACCAGCAGCGACAGGGTTCCCGGGGGCTACACCTTC.

The V call is TRBV6-6, the J call TRBJ2-7, with a weak D call TRBD2 (7 bases). Per germline, CDR1 MNHNY and CDR2 SVGAGI (reference sequence). This CDR3 comprises 16 residues. V was cut by 2 bases and J by 5 bases, with 19 bases left in between. The CDR3 region has the DNA TGTGCCAGCAGTTACACCCTAAGGGGGGGTAAGGACGAGCAGTACTTC. This translates into CASSYTLRGGKDEQYF.

The rearrangement uses TRBV9 and TRBJ2-7; possible D gene TRBD2, 6 bases. Trimming shortened V by 0 bases and J by 4 bases, and 17 bases separated the two germline ends. This CDR3 contains 16 residues. Germline assignment: CDR1 SGDLS and CDR2 YYNGEE. CDR3 sequence: CASSVGFGTQLYEQYF. CDR3 bases: TGTGCCAGCAGCGTAGGTTTCGGGACTCAATTATACGAGCAGTACTTC.

The chain combines TRBV10-2 with TRBJ2-1, with D tentatively TRBD1 (5 bases). The V end lost 7 bases, the J end lost 0 bases, and 16 bases lay between the germline ends. Germline values: CDR1 WSHSY, CDR2 SAAADI. The CDR3 covers 16 residues. CDR3 region: CASKSGRGSSYNEQFF. The CDR3 coding sequence is TGCGCCAGCAAGTCTGGTAGGGGCAGCTCCTACAATGAGCAGTTCTTC.

The rearrangement uses TRBV12-3 or TRBV12-4 and TRBJ1-1, with D possibly being TRBD1 (5 bases). The V end was cut by 4 bases, the J end by 9 bases, with 12 bases between. The length of the CDR3 is 12 residues. The CDR3, as DNA: TGTGCCAGCAGTTCTCTGGAGGGGAAAGCTTTCTTT. This translates into CASSSLEGKAFF.

The rearrangement joins TRBV2 to TRBJ1-1, with 9 bases that match TRBD1. This CDR3 region has 12 residues. Germline V gene sequence: CDR1 SNHLY, CDR2 FYNNEI. The trim removed 10 bases at V and 4 bases at J, leaving 4 bases unmatched. The CDR3, as DNA: TGTGCCACCAAGACAGGGGGCACTGAAGCTTTCTTT. Its protein product is CATKTGGTEAFF.